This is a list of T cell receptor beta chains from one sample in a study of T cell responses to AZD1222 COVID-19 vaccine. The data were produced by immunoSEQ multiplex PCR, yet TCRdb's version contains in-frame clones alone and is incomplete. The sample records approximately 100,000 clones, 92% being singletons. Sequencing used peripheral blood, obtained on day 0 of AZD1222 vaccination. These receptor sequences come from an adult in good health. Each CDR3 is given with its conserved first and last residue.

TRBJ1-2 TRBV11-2 CASSFRPTGGDYGYTF
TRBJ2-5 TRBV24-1 CATSDNLPNSWETQYF
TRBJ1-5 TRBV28 CASSSQRQGFNQPQHF
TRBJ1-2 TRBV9 CASSVGQSNYGYTF
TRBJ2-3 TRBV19 CASSIGPKSSTDTQYF
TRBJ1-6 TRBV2 CASSLSQENSPLHF
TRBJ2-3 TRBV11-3 CASSLGATDTQYF
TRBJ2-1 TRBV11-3 CASSLAGEGYNEQFF
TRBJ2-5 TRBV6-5 CASSYSVQETQYF
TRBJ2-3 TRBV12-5 CASGLDLAGWGTDTQYF
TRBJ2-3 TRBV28 CASSSRDREIHTQYF
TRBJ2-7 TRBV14 CASSQGDWDSQAYEQYF
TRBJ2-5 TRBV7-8 CASSARVGETQYF
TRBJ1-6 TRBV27 CASSLRGTGGLTFSYNSPLHF
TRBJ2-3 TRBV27 CASKPGLAGPSTDTQYF
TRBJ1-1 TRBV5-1 CASSILGGLGTEAFF
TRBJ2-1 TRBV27 CASSLAGVGNEQFF
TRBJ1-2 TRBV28 CASSLYPGRLDYGYTF
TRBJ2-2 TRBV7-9 CASSLASGSPTRAGELFF
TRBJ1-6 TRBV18 CASSPGPTPPLHF
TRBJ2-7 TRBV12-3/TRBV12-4 CASSSRYEQYF
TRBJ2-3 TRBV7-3 CASSLTPADRTDTQYF
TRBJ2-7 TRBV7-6 CASSKGQGADEQYF
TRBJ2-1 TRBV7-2 CASSLVPEQFF
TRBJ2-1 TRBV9 CASSTTSGTFEQFF
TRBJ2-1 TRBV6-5 CASKGLAGGGRFF
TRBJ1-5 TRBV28 CASTSGGAGNQPQHF
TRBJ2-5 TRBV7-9 CASEGVEETQYF
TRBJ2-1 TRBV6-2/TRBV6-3 CASSRGRISYNEQFF
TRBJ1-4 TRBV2 CASSPGEAANEKLFF
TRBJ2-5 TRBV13 CASSLLARDPGVGDTEETQYF
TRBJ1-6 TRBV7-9 CASSFTGGGDYNSPLHF
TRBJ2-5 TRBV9 CASSVAGTAQETQYF
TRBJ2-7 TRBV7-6 CASSLAPQGEKSYEQYF
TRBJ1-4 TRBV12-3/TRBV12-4 CASSFQGEKLFF
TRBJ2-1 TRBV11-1 CASSQGRDYFPNEQFF
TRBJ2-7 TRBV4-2 CASSQDGSSGSYEQYF
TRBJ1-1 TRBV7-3 CASSFSGDTEAFF
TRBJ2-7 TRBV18 CASSPAYEQYF
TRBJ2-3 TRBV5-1 CASSFTGPEVDTQYF
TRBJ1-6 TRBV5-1 CASRPDPDSPLHF
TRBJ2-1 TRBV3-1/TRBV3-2 CASSQGLAGGIEQFF
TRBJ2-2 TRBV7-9 CASSLPGGTGELFF
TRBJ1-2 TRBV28 CASSSVGGNYGYTF
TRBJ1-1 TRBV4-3 CASSQDRGTEAFF
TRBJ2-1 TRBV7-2 CASSPRSPSGGNEQFF